The rows below give T cell receptor beta chains drawn from one sample of a study of patients and donors after allogeneic stem cell transplantation. TCRdb re-called the RT-PCR reads through MiXCR, storing one row per CDR3 protein. This table has some 150,000 distinct CDR3 sequences, 30% to 45% appearing once. The sequenced sample was blood, either unsorted or a sorted T cell fraction (not recorded which). These receptors all stem from a human donor who was either an allogeneic HSCT recipient or a stem cell or donor lymphocyte infusion donor (not recorded which). It is not recorded whose cells these are; they may come from a transplant donor. CDR3s include the opening cysteine and the closing phenylalanine or tryptophan. Fields, in order: V gene, J gene, CDR3 protein.

V gene: TRBV11-2
J gene: TRBJ2-1
CDR3 protein: CASSLEAYSYNEQFF

V gene: TRBV20-1
J gene: TRBJ2-7
CDR3 protein: CSARGEGTGLEQYF

V gene: TRBV7-8
J gene: TRBJ1-2
CDR3 protein: CASSFLPGQGSNYGYTF

V gene: TRBV24-1
J gene: TRBJ2-3
CDR3 protein: CATSDLSPDFTDTQYF

V gene: TRBV6-4
J gene: TRBJ1-5
CDR3 protein: CASSWTEGSQPQHF

V gene: TRBV7-6
J gene: TRBJ2-6
CDR3 protein: CASSPSSGITSNSGANVLTF

V gene: TRBV4-3
J gene: TRBJ2-3
CDR3 protein: CASSPRGGTSGYTDTQYF

V gene: TRBV15
J gene: TRBJ1-5
CDR3 protein: CATSLNRVNQPQHF

V gene: TRBV4-3
J gene: TRBJ1-1
CDR3 protein: CASSQDQTVPMNTEAFF

V gene: TRBV7-9
J gene: TRBJ1-1
CDR3 protein: CASSSPPGSTEAFF

V gene: TRBV7-9
J gene: TRBJ1-5
CDR3 protein: CASSGGFNQPQHF

V gene: TRBV10-3
J gene: TRBJ2-7
CDR3 protein: CAISEPPGRGALLDEQYF

V gene: TRBV12-3/TRBV12-4
J gene: TRBJ2-3
CDR3 protein: CASSFGGDWVLLTDTQYF

V gene: TRBV6-2/TRBV6-3
J gene: TRBJ1-6
CDR3 protein: CASSYGNSPLHF

V gene: TRBV5-1
J gene: TRBJ2-5
CDR3 protein: CASSLAPHREEETQYF

V gene: TRBV9
J gene: TRBJ1-6
CDR3 protein: CASSARSTQTNSPLHF

V gene: TRBV7-2
J gene: TRBJ1-2
CDR3 protein: CASSPGQGAYGYTF

V gene: TRBV3-1
J gene: TRBJ1-1
CDR3 protein: CASSHRSRGANTEAFF

V gene: TRBV12-3/TRBV12-4
J gene: TRBJ2-5
CDR3 protein: CASSRAGHLYQETQYF

V gene: TRBV7-9
J gene: TRBJ1-2
CDR3 protein: CAGTFGRGYGYTF

V gene: TRBV7-3
J gene: TRBJ2-2
CDR3 protein: CASSRGQLTGELFF

V gene: TRBV12-3/TRBV12-4
J gene: TRBJ1-3
CDR3 protein: CASSPGPGAGNTIYF

V gene: TRBV20-1
J gene: TRBJ1-3
CDR3 protein: CSASQALGGNTIYF

V gene: TRBV20-1
J gene: TRBJ1-1
CDR3 protein: CSARVRMDPTGAFF

V gene: TRBV5-1
J gene: TRBJ1-1
CDR3 protein: CASTAGTRNTEAFF

V gene: TRBV15
J gene: TRBJ2-5
CDR3 protein: CATSRGRQWGTAETQYF

V gene: TRBV20-1
J gene: TRBJ1-5
CDR3 protein: CSAPRGLGPQHF

V gene: TRBV4-2
J gene: TRBJ1-2
CDR3 protein: CASSQEGRGDYGYTF

V gene: TRBV4-3
J gene: TRBJ1-6
CDR3 protein: CASSHPGTEFLHF

V gene: TRBV6-5
J gene: TRBJ1-1
CDR3 protein: CASSYSRLNTEAFF

V gene: TRBV9
J gene: TRBJ1-2
CDR3 protein: CASKGTVAGYTF

V gene: TRBV27
J gene: TRBJ1-3
CDR3 protein: CASSATAGNTIYF

V gene: TRBV12-3/TRBV12-4
J gene: TRBJ1-4
CDR3 protein: CASSLSRQGRGEKLFF

V gene: TRBV20-1
J gene: TRBJ1-5
CDR3 protein: CSARAGRVNSNQPQHF

V gene: TRBV5-1
J gene: TRBJ1-1
CDR3 protein: CASSGSGTGGGTEAFF

V gene: TRBV4-3
J gene: TRBJ1-6
CDR3 protein: CASSLQASMSSYNSPLHF

V gene: TRBV12-3/TRBV12-4
J gene: TRBJ1-5
CDR3 protein: CASSPWRGVGQPQHF

V gene: TRBV29-1
J gene: TRBJ2-5
CDR3 protein: CSGGPDREGETQYF